The 19 T cell receptor beta chains given below trace back to one sample, sequenced in a study of blood T cell repertoires in COVID-19. Using immunoSEQ multiplex PCR, the repertoire was profiled, and TCRdb retains in-frame clones only, with some absent. Found here are 150,000 to 200,000 clones, 65% to 90% of them singletons; the top ten hold over 7.5%. Sequenced input: peripheral blood. These receptors originate from a man aged 50-60 years with active or convalescent COVID-19.

The chain carries TRBV2 and TRBJ2-3; D might be TRBD1 (6 bases). Germline loops: CDR1 SNHLY, CDR2 FYNNEI. The CDR3 is 15 residues long. Trimming cost V 6 bases and J 5 bases, with 18 bases left between them. The CDR3 sequence is CASRPRDTMVDTQYF. DNA for the CDR3: TGTGCCAGCAGGCCCCGGGACACTATGGTAGATACGCAGTATTTT.

CDR3 in amino acids: CASSQSGGGVETQYF. The DNA for the CDR3 is TGTGCCAGCAGTCAGAGCGGGGGTGGAGTAGAGACCCAGTACTTC. This sequence joins TRBV7-2 and TRBJ2-5, with 8 bases lining up with TRBD2. Germline CDR1 is SGHTA and CDR2 is FQGNSA. The junction had 10 bases not matched to a gene; V was cut back by 6 bases and J by 4 bases. CDR3 length: 15 amino acids. Using reference TRBV7-2 and TRBJ2-5 for the parts outside the CDR3, the full variable domain is GAGVSQSPSNKVTEKGKDVELRCDPISGHTALYWYRQSLGQGLEFLIYFQGNSAPDKSGLPSDRFSAERTGGSVSTLTIQRTQQEDSAVYLCASSQSGGGVETQYFGPGTRLLVL.

The rearrangement uses TRBV18 and TRBJ2-1; 7 nucleotides align to TRBD2. CDR3 size: 15 residues. V lost 2 bases, J lost 5 bases, and 6 bases stayed unmatched. The germline CDR1 and CDR2 sequences are KGHSH and LQKENI. CDR3 in DNA: TGTGCCAGCTCACCAAGGCTAGCGGATAACAATGAGCAGTTCTTC. This translates into CASSPRLADNNEQFF.

The genes are TRBV15 and TRBJ1-5, with TRBD1 as a possible D gene (6 bases). The germline CDR1 and CDR2 sequences are LNHNV and YYDKDF (reference sequence). CDR3 length equals 16 residues. V was pared by 7 bases and J by 1 base, with 17 bases between. Here the CDR3 reads CATNRGGGLSNQPQHF. The DNA of the CDR3 is TGTGCCACCAACCGGGGAGGGGGGTTGAGCAATCAGCCCCAGCATTTT.

This sequence joins TRBV2 and TRBJ1-6; 10 nucleotides line up with TRBD1. V lost 7 bases, J lost 9 bases, and 12 bases stayed unmatched. Looked up from germline, CDR1 is SNHLY and CDR2 is FYNNEI. This CDR3 spans 16 amino acids. CDR3 residues: CASTKTTTGGGSPLHF. In DNA, the CDR3 is TGTGCCAGCACCAAAACCACGACAGGGGGCGGTTCACCCCTCCACTTT.

This rearrangement joins TRBV15 to TRBJ1-2; tentative D call: TRBD1 (5 bases). The CDR3 extends over 12 amino acids. V gave up 3 bases and J gave up 4 bases, with 6 bases separating them. Germline-derived CDR1 and CDR2 are LNHNV and YYDKDF (reference sequence). This CDR3 reads CATSSQGYGYTF. CDR3 nucleotides: TGTGCCACCAGCAGCCAGGGCTATGGCTACACCTTC. The full variable domain, with the rest looked up from reference TRBV15 and TRBJ1-2, is DAMVIQNPRYQVTQFGKPVTLSCSQTLNHNVMYWYQQKSSQAPKLLFHYYDKDFNNEADTPDNFQSRRPNTSFCFLDIRSPGLGDTAMYLCATSSQGYGYTFGSGTRLTVV.

This clone was detected a few times. The chain has TRBV4-1 and TRBJ1-2; 8 positions match TRBD1. The V segment lost 1 base and the J segment 4 bases; nucleotides outside the gene matches: 8. CDR3 length: 16 amino acids. Germline assignment: CDR1 MGHRA and CDR2 YSYEKL. The CDR3 here is CASSQGQGARGYGYTF. The CDR3 DNA reads TGCGCCAGCAGCCAAGGGCAGGGGGCGCGTGGCTATGGCTACACCTTC.

The chain links TRBV5-1 to TRBJ1-5; D is undetermined. This CDR3 is 13 amino acids long. V lost 5 bases, J lost 5 bases, and 11 bases lay in between. The V gene's germline CDR1 is SGHRS and CDR2 YFSETQ. The CDR3 is CASRKEIDQPQHF. CDR3 sequence (DNA): TGCGCCAGCAGAAAAGAGATCGATCAGCCCCAGCATTTT.

The V gene is TRBV15, the J gene TRBJ2-1, with TRBD1 matching 8 bases. Germline V CDR1 and CDR2: LNHNV, YYDKDF (reference sequence). The junction had 13 bases not matched to a gene; V was cut back by 0 bases and J by 0 bases. This CDR3 contains 20 residues. The CDR3 loop is CATSRDSTGVKGISYNEQFF. CDR3 coding DNA: TGTGCCACCAGCAGAGACTCGACAGGGGTCAAGGGGATCTCCTACAATGAGCAGTTCTTC.

The chain links TRBV4-2 to TRBJ1-2; 8 bases fit TRBD1. Germline CDR1 reads LGHNA; CDR2 reads YNFKEQ. CDR3 length: 15 amino acids. V lost 4 bases and J lost 5; bases outside the gene matches: 9. The CDR3 bases are TGTGCCAGCAGCCCGGGACAGGTGGGGGGGTATGGCTACACCTTC. This sequence encodes CASSPGQVGGYGYTF.

The J gene is TRBJ2-1, the V gene TRBV5-1; no definite D call. The V end lost 0 bases, the J end lost 13 bases, and 11 bases lay between the germline ends. Germline CDR1 reads SGHRS; CDR2 reads YFSETQ. The CDR3 is made up of 12 amino acids. CDR3 bases: TGCGCCAGCAGCTTGGTAGCCGCCTCCCAGTTCTTC. The encoded protein is CASSLVAASQFF.

The CDR3 bases are TGCGCCAGCAGCCTGGATTCGACAGGGGGCCAAGAGCAGTACTTC. Translating gives CASSLDSTGGQEQYF. The chain couples TRBV5-1 to TRBJ2-7; 10 bases are shared with TRBD1. Per the germline V gene, CDR1 is SGHRS and CDR2 is YFSETQ. With 4 bases clipped from V and 7 bases from J, the junction kept 11 bases outside the gene matches. The CDR3 is 15 amino acids.

This chain uses TRBV4-1 with TRBJ2-1; possible D gene TRBD2, 5 bases. V gave up 4 bases and J gave up 10 bases, with 23 bases separating them. The CDR3 is 16 residues long. The germline V gene has CDR1 MGHRA and CDR2 YSYEKL. The DNA for the CDR3 is TGCGCCAGCAGCCCTAATCCCGCTGGGCGGAGAGGGGAGCAGTTCTTC. This encodes CASSPNPAGRRGEQFF.

This sequence joins TRBV6-4 and TRBJ2-5; 8 bases are a match to TRBD2. The germline V gene has CDR1 MRHNA and CDR2 SNTAGT. CDR3 size: 13 residues. The J segment lost 5 bases and the V segment lost 5 bases, leaving 4 bases of the junction unmatched. This CDR3 is CASSPTGGETQYF. Here the CDR3 DNA reads TGTGCCAGCAGTCCGACGGGGGGGGAGACCCAGTACTTC.

The chain combines TRBV4-2 with TRBJ1-2; 9 nucleotides align to TRBD1. This CDR3 has 15 residues. Trimming at V came to 4 bases and at J to 5 bases, leaving 8 bases not matched to a gene. The germline gives CDR1 LGHNA, CDR2 YNFKEQ. In DNA form, the CDR3 reads TGTGCCAGCAGCCCGATGGGACAGGGAGTGTATGGCTACACCTTC. Translation gives CASSPMGQGVYGYTF.

The chain links TRBV7-9 to TRBJ2-7, with a possible D match to TRBD2 (6 bases). V was trimmed by 3 bases and J by 9 bases, leaving 18 bases between them. Per germline, CDR1 SEHNR and CDR2 FQNEAQ (reference sequence). The CDR3 sequence is 14 residues long. The CDR3 reads CASSFPVEGSGQYF. The CDR3 nucleotides are TGTGCCAGCAGCTTCCCGGTGGAGGGATCTGGGCAGTACTTC.

The rearrangement uses TRBV27 and TRBJ2-3; D is possibly TRBD1 (8 bases). CDR1 MNHEY and CDR2 SMNVEV come from the germline V gene (reference sequence). V dropped 6 bases and J dropped 1 base, with 20 bases sitting between them. The CDR3 has 17 amino acids. This chain's CDR3 is CASSEYRGGIGTDTQYF. The DNA of the CDR3 is TGTGCCAGCAGCGAATACAGGGGGGGCATAGGCACAGATACGCAGTATTTT.

The genes are TRBV6-2 or TRBV6-3 and TRBJ2-3, with 7 bases fitting TRBD1. Germline-derived CDR1 and CDR2 are MNHEY and SVGEGT. The V segment lost 2 bases and the J segment 5 bases; nucleotides outside the gene matches: 7. CDR3 length equals 15 residues. CDR3 protein: CASSYPPTGQDTQYF. CDR3 nucleotide sequence: TGTGCCAGCAGTTACCCGCCGACAGGGCAAGATACGCAGTATTTT.

This clone was counted once. The chain has TRBV24-1 and TRBJ1-2; 7 nucleotides line up with TRBD1. CDR1 and CDR2 (germline): KGHDR, SFDVKD. V gave up 5 bases and J gave up 0 bases; unmatched junction bases: 8. CDR3 length: 16 residues. CDR3 protein: CATSGEQGPSNYGYTF. CDR3 nucleotide sequence: TGTGCCACCAGTGGGGAACAGGGGCCCTCTAACTATGGCTACACCTTC.